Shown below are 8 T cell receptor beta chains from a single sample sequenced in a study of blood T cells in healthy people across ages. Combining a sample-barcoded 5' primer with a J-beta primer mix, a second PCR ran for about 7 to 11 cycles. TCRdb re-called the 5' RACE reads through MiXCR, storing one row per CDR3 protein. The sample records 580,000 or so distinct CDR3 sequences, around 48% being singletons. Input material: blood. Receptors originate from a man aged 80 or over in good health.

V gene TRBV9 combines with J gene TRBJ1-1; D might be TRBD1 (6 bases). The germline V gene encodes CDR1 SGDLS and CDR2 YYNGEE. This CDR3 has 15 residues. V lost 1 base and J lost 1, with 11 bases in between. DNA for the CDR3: TGTGCCAGCAGCGTATTCAAGGGGGGGAACACTGAAGCTTTCTTT. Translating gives CASSVFKGGNTEAFF.

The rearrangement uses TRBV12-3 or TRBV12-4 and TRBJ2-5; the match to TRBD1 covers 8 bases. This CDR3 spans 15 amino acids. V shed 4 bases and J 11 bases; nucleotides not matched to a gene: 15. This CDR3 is CASSWPTGVSGEQYF. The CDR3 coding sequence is TGTGCCAGCAGTTGGCCGACAGGGGTATCTGGGGAGCAGTACTTC.

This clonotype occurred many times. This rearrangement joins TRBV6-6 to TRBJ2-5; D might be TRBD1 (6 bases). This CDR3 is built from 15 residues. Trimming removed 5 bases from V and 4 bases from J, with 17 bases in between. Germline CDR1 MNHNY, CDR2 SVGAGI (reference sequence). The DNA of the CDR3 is TGTGCCAGCAGTCCCCTAGCACAGGGATCAGAGACCCAGTACTTC. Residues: CASSPLAQGSETQYF.

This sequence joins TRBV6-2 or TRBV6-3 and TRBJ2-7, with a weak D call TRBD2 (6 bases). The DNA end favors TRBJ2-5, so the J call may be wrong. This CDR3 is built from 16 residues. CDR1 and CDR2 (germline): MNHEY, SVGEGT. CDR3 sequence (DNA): TGTGCCAGCAGCCTAAATTCTGGGGGACTCGGCGGGACCCAGTACTTC. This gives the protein CASSLNSGGLGGTQYF.

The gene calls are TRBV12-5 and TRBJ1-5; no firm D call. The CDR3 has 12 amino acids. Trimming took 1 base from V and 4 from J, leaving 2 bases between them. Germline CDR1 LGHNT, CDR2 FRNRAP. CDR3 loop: CASGLGNQPQHF. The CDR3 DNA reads TGTGCTAGTGGTTTGGGAAATCAGCCCCAGCATTTT.

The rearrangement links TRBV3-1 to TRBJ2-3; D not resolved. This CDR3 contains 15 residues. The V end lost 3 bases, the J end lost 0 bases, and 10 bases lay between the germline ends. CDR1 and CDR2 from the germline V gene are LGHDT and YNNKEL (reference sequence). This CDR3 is CASSQVRASTDTQYF. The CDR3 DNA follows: TGTGCCAGCAGCCAGGTTCGGGCTAGCACAGATACGCAGTATTTT.

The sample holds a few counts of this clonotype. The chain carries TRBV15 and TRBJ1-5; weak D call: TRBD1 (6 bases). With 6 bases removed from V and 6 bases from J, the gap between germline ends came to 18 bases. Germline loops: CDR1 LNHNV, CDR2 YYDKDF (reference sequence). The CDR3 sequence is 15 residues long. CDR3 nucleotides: TGTGCCACCAGGAGGACAGCCCAAGGGGGTCAGCCCCAGCATTTT. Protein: CATRRTAQGGQPQHF.

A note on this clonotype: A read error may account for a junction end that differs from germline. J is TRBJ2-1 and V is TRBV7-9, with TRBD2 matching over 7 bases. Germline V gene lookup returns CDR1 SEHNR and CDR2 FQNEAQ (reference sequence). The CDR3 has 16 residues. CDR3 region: CTSSLVSGFPYNEQFF. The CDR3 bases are TGTACCAGCAGCTTAGTTAGCGGGTTCCCCTACAATGAGCAGTTCTTC.